This note documents a single T cell receptor (beta chain) sequence. Its antigen is not identified. The sample originates from a study of cytotoxic CD8 clonotypes in ibrutinib-treated CLL. Germline CDR1 reads SGHRS; CDR2 reads YFSETQ. V lost 4 bases and J lost 5, with 18 bases in between. The CDR3 is made up of 15 amino acids. General observations from the study: Clonality measured at baseline exceeded age-matched healthy donors, tracking circulating CD8+ T-cell counts.

Here immunoSEQ multiplex PCR was the method, and the copy in TCRdb shows in-frame clones only, minus some. The sample contains approximately 90,000 clones, roughly three quarters of which appear only once. This TCR was sampled from a human donor with chronic lymphocytic leukemia. This chain connects TRBV5-1 to TRBJ2-5, with a tentative D call TRBD1 (5 bases). Here the sequenced sample was PBMCs, taken after 24 months of ibrutinib treatment. The CDR3, as DNA: TGCGCCAGCAGCATAGGACATTCCCTAGGGGAGACCCAGTACTTC. It specifies CASSIGHSLGETQYF.